This entry describes one T cell receptor (beta chain). Time point reported: newly diagnosed GD, antithyroid drugs for less than 3 months. The TCR library was made from RNA extracted from PBMCs. These data are taken from a study of regulatory T cells in long-lasting Graves disease. To make TCR beta libraries, researchers used iRepertoire HTBI primers and Arm-PCR of CDR3 regions. TCRdb passed the multiplex PCR reads through MiXCR, listing each CDR3 protein once. Among more than 300,000 distinct CDR3 sequences listed, about 12% were seen once. Trimming removed 3 bases from V and 1 base from J; junction bases left unmatched: 8. The CDR3 is 18 residues long. The V gene's germline CDR1 is MGHRA and CDR2 YSYEKL. This sample was shared with a second study, whose subject was T cells in Graves' hyperthyroidism and ophthalmopathy.

The source is a woman younger than 30 with Graves disease. V and J are TRBV4-1 and TRBJ2-5; 13 bases map to TRBD2. The sequences come from peripheral blood mononuclear cells (PBMCs), collected at new diagnosis, from a patient treated with antithyroid drugs. CDR3 region: CASSQPTSGRALQETQYF. The CDR3, as DNA: TGCGCCAGCAGCCAGCCCACTAGCGGGAGGGCCCTCCAAGAGACCCAGTACTTC.